A single sample is the source of the 15 T cell receptor beta chains below, sequenced in a study of blood T cells in healthy people across ages (dated by TCRdb to about 2015). Libraries were prepared through 5' RACE. The reads were generated on an Illumina HiSeq 2500. A second PCR of roughly 7 to 12 cycles was performed with a sample-barcoded 5' primer and a J-beta primer mix. The public reads were quality trimmed at Q25 with fastp and then assembled into clones with MiXCR by TCRdb, keeping productive beta chains. For every CDR3 protein sequence, its rows merge into one entry that carries the most common genes and DNA. Counted in this sample were around 600,000 distinct CDR3 sequences; around 48% of them appeared once. Of the sample, 20% to 25% falls within the top ten clones. Sequenced input: blood. The receptors originated from an elderly man in good health.

This clonotype was recorded a few times. The chain combines TRBV20-1 with TRBJ1-2; possibly TRBD1 for D (6 bases). The CDR3 spans 14 residues. Germline V gives CDR1 DFQATT, CDR2 SNEGSKA (reference sequence). The V gene lost 3 bases and the J gene lost 2 bases, with 13 bases spanning the gap. The CDR3 DNA reads TGCAGTGCTAGTGGACAGACTTACAACTATGGCTACACCTTC. Its protein product is CSASGQTYNYGYTF.

In its sample, this clonotype was seen a few times. The rearrangement uses TRBV7-9 and TRBJ1-2; 7 bases are shared with TRBD1. This CDR3 is built from 14 residues. With 3 bases clipped from V and 4 bases from J, the junction kept 5 bases outside the gene matches. Germline-derived CDR1 and CDR2 are SEHNR and FQNEAQ (reference sequence). Here the CDR3 DNA reads TGTGCCAGCAGCTTCGACAGGGCGGGCTATGGCTACACCTTC. Encoded protein: CASSFDRAGYGYTF.

This clonotype has only a few counts. For the CDR3, the DNA is TGCAGCGTTGCTAGTCAGGGGATTAGCACAGATACGCAGTATTTT. Translating it yields CSVASQGISTDTQYF. This chain joins TRBV29-1 and TRBJ2-3, with D perhaps TRBD1 (6 bases). Germline CDR1 and CDR2: SQVTM and ANQGSEA. Trimming took 4 bases from V and 0 from J, leaving 14 bases between them. This CDR3 has 15 amino acids.

This sequence joins TRBV5-1 and TRBJ1-4; 9 bases fit TRBD1. The germline V gene has CDR1 SGHRS and CDR2 YFSETQ. The CDR3 sequence is 15 residues long. Trimming took 6 bases from V and 4 from J; bases not matched to a gene: 7. For the CDR3, the DNA is TGCGCCAGCAAGGGACAGGGATGGATTAATGAAAAACTGTTTTTT. Amino acids: CASKGQGWINEKLFF.

The rearrangement links TRBV25-1 to TRBJ2-1; 11 nucleotides agree with TRBD2. Losses at the gene ends were 6 bases for V and 2 bases for J; bases not matched to a gene: 6. CDR1 is MGHDK and CDR2 is SYGVNS in the germline V gene. The CDR3 runs 16 residues. CDR3 protein: CASSNPGLAAYNEQFF. The CDR3 region has the DNA TGTGCCAGCAGCAACCCGGGACTAGCGGCCTACAATGAGCAGTTCTTC.

This clonotype has a handful of counts. This chain joins TRBV7-2 and TRBJ2-3, with 13 positions matching TRBD2. V shed 5 bases and J 4 bases; nucleotides not matched to a gene: 6. The CDR3 has 16 amino acids. Germline values: CDR1 SGHTA, CDR2 FQGNSA. The CDR3 sequence is CASSPRTSGRADTQYF. The CDR3 DNA sequence: TGTGCCAGCAGCCCCCGGACTAGCGGGAGAGCAGATACGCAGTATTTT. Full variable domain (rest looked up from reference TRBV7-2 and TRBJ2-3): GAGVSQSPSNKVTEKGKDVELRCDPISGHTALYWYRQSLGQGLEFLIYFQGNSAPDKSGLPSDRFSAERTGGSVSTLTIQRTQQEDSAVYLCASSPRTSGRADTQYFGPGTRLTVL.

This chain joins TRBV4-3 and TRBJ2-1; TRBD1 matches 7 bases. The CDR3 is made up of 14 amino acids. With V trimmed by 1 base and J by 8 bases, 5 bases remained unmatched. Germline V gene data show CDR1 as LGHNA and CDR2 as YSLEER. The CDR3 reads CASSQVVGGDEQFF. Written as DNA, the CDR3 is TGCGCCAGCAGCCAAGTTGTAGGGGGCGATGAGCAGTTCTTC.

The chain links TRBV5-1 to TRBJ2-1; 8 bases map to TRBD1. The V gene end was trimmed by 4 bases and the J gene end by 0 bases; junction bases not matched to a gene: 6. This CDR3 has 16 residues. In germline, CDR1 is SGHRS, CDR2 YFSETQ. The CDR3 DNA reads TGCGCCAGCAGCCCCCGGGACAGGCCCTCCTACAATGAGCAGTTCTTC. Encoded protein: CASSPRDRPSYNEQFF.

CDR3 DNA sequence: TGCGCCAGCAGCCAAGATACGGCAGGCCTAAGCACAGATACGCAGTATTTT. Translating gives CASSQDTAGLSTDTQYF. This chain connects TRBV4-3 to TRBJ2-3; no clear D gene. CDR3 length: 17 residues. Looked up from germline, CDR1 is LGHNA and CDR2 is YSLEER. Trimming left V 0 bases short and J 0 bases short, with 13 bases between.

This clonotype was observed once. The chain has TRBV5-6 and TRBJ1-1, with D hard to call. The CDR3 totals 14 residues. Trimming shortened V by 1 base and J by 7 bases, and 14 bases separated the two germline ends. Germline CDR1 SGHDT, CDR2 YYEEEE. The CDR3 region has the DNA TGTGCCAGCAGCTTGATATTGGGCAGAATTGAAGCTTTCTTT. Its translation: CASSLILGRIEAFF.

The rearrangement links TRBV5-1 to TRBJ2-7; the D call may be TRBD1 or TRBD2 (5 bases each). Germline V gene sequence: CDR1 SGHRS, CDR2 YFSETQ. The CDR3 contains 15 residues. The V and J ends lost 5 bases and 1 base respectively, with 16 bases between them. CDR3 DNA: TGCGCCAGCAGAACGGGACGGAGTGGGTCCTACGAGCAGTACTTC. Translated, it gives CASRTGRSGSYEQYF.

About this clonotype itself: A much larger clone differs from this one at a single base, so this may be a read error. V usage is TRBV3-1 and J usage is TRBJ2-1, with D hard to call. Germline CDR1 is LGHDT and CDR2 is YNNKEL (reference sequence). The V end was cut by 4 bases, the J end by 10 bases, with 11 bases between. The CDR3 is 12 amino acids. The CDR3 region is CASSLSQYEQFF. The DNA for the CDR3 is TGTGCCAGCAGCCTCAGCCAATACGAGCAGTTCTTC.

The chain is built from TRBV12-3 or TRBV12-4 and TRBJ2-5; 9 nucleotides match TRBD1. The CDR3 extends over 18 amino acids. Trimming cost V 4 bases and J 7 bases; bases outside gene matches: 19. The CDR3 sequence is CASSSSGTGYLPMATQYF. CDR3 in DNA: TGTGCCAGCAGTTCTTCCGGGACAGGGTATCTACCTATGGCGACCCAGTACTTC.

This clonotype was found a few times. J is TRBJ1-2 and V is TRBV29-1; maybe TRBD1 (6 bases). Trimming removed 2 bases at V and 2 bases at J, with 9 bases between. CDR3 length: 13 residues. Germline lookup yields CDR1 SQVTM and CDR2 ANQGSEA. CDR3 protein: CSVENGGNYGYTF. CDR3 sequence (DNA): TGCAGCGTTGAAAATGGGGGCAACTATGGCTACACCTTC.

This CDR3 is CSARKEAGYSPLHF. The CDR3 DNA follows: TGCAGTGCTAGAAAGGAAGCTGGGTATTCACCCCTCCACTTT. The chain uses TRBV20-1 and TRBJ1-6; D gene uncertain. The CDR3 is 14 residues long. Germline V gives CDR1 DFQATT, CDR2 SNEGSKA (reference sequence). V gave up 2 bases and J gave up 8 bases, with 13 bases separating them.